Listed here are 19 T cell receptor beta chains from one sample, sequenced in a study of blood T cell repertoires in COVID-19. The assay was immunoSEQ multiplex PCR, and TCRdb's table has in-frame clones only and misses some. This table has around 200,000 clones, approximately 89% appearing once. The sample comprised peripheral blood. Receptors originate from a man between 40 and 49 years old with active or convalescent COVID-19.

The J gene is TRBJ1-5, the V gene TRBV20-1; 7 bases fit TRBD1. V shed 4 bases, J shed 7 bases, and the junction held 16 bases outside the gene matches. The germline V gene encodes CDR1 DFQATT and CDR2 SNEGSKA (reference sequence). This CDR3 is built from 16 residues. The CDR3 sequence: CSATDRVGATLQPQHF. The CDR3 region has the DNA TGCAGTGCTACTGACAGGGTAGGGGCAACATTACAGCCCCAGCATTTT.

J is TRBJ2-5 and V is TRBV27, with 7 bases identical to TRBD1. The CDR3 covers 15 residues. Germline V gene sequence: CDR1 MNHEY, CDR2 SMNVEV (reference sequence). The V segment lost 6 bases and the J segment 4 bases; nucleotides outside the gene matches: 11. The CDR3 here is CASSPIRQGSETQYF. The CDR3 nucleotides read TGTGCCAGCAGCCCAATCCGACAGGGATCAGAGACCCAGTACTTC.

The chain couples TRBV6-6 to TRBJ1-1; D not resolved. Trimming removed 2 bases at V and 5 bases at J, with 12 bases between. Per germline, CDR1 MNHNY and CDR2 SVGAGI (reference sequence). CDR3 length equals 14 residues. The DNA for the CDR3 is TGTGCCAGCAGTTACAGTGCAGGTCAAACTGAAGCTTTCTTT. Translated: CASSYSAGQTEAFF.

The chain carries TRBV7-8 and TRBJ2-1; D uncertain. Trimming pared 2 bases from V and 6 bases from J, leaving 11 bases between. The CDR3 is made up of 14 amino acids. Germline V gives CDR1 SGHVS, CDR2 FQNEAQ. This CDR3 reads CASSLSPALNEQFF. The CDR3, as DNA: TGTGCCAGCAGCTTAAGTCCAGCGCTCAATGAGCAGTTCTTC.

The chain carries TRBV6-6 and TRBJ1-2; tentatively, D is TRBD1 (5 bases). Germline CDR1 MNHNY, CDR2 SVGAGI (reference sequence). V dropped 0 bases and J dropped 3 bases, with 11 bases sitting between them. The CDR3 spans 15 residues. Written as DNA, the CDR3 is TGTGCCAGCAGTTACTCTAATACGGGGGACTATGGCTACACCTTC. It encodes CASSYSNTGDYGYTF.

At least ten counts were recorded for this clone. The chain recombines TRBV7-2 with TRBJ2-7; D may be TRBD2 (5 bases). CDR1 and CDR2 from the germline V gene are SGHTA and FQGNSA. Trimming took off 5 bases at V and 4 bases at J, with 15 bases between the two ends. The CDR3 runs to 14 residues. CDR3 sequence reads: CASSQTGFRYEQYF. For the CDR3, the DNA is TGTGCCAGCAGCCAAACGGGGTTTCGGTACGAGCAGTACTTC.

The rearrangement joins TRBV5-4 to TRBJ2-1; 14 bases agree with TRBD2. The germline CDR1 and CDR2 sequences are SGHNT and YYREEE (reference sequence). The CDR3 covers 15 residues. With 4 bases clipped from V and 10 bases from J, the junction kept 7 bases outside the gene matches. CDR3 residues: CASSVGLAGGREQFF. The CDR3 bases are TGTGCCAGCAGCGTAGGACTAGCGGGGGGTCGGGAGCAGTTCTTC.

The rearrangement links TRBV2 to TRBJ2-3, with D unresolved. V was clipped by 7 bases and J by 8 bases, with 16 bases between them. Germline CDR1 reads SNHLY; CDR2 reads FYNNEI. This CDR3 is 13 amino acids long. The CDR3 sequence is CASTREILGTQYF. CDR3 nucleotides: TGTGCCAGCACTAGAGAAATCTTGGGTACGCAGTATTTT.

The V and J genes are TRBV3-1 (or the pseudogene TRBV3-2) and TRBJ1-1; maybe TRBD1 (5 bases). V shed 1 base and J shed 2 bases, with 14 bases lying between them. Germline V lookup: CDR1 LGHDT, CDR2 YNNKEL (reference sequence). This CDR3 is 16 amino acids long. CDR3 region: CASSQGVAGPNTEAFF. DNA for the CDR3: TGTGCCAGCAGCCAAGGGGTGGCAGGGCCCAACACTGAAGCTTTCTTT.

Here the CDR3 DNA reads TGTGCCAGCAGTTTCGACATGGGTCTCTCCGAGCAGTACTTC. As protein: CASSFDMGLSEQYF. The V and J genes are TRBV5-6 and TRBJ2-7; D ambiguous. Germline CDR1 and CDR2: SGHDT and YYEEEE. Trimming removed 5 bases from V and 6 bases from J, with 18 bases in between. The CDR3 contains 14 residues.

The chain employs TRBV3-1 (or the pseudogene TRBV3-2) and TRBJ1-6, with TRBD1 matching over 8 bases. Losses at the gene ends were 6 bases for V and 5 bases for J; bases not matched to a gene: 18. From germline, CDR1 is LGHDT and CDR2 YNNKEL (reference sequence). The length of the CDR3 is 19 residues. The chain's CDR3 is CASSPSGTGVGWDNSPLHF. The DNA for the CDR3 is TGTGCCAGCAGTCCATCCGGGACAGGTGTTGGATGGGATAATTCACCCCTCCACTTT.

The CDR3 DNA sequence: TGTGCCAGCAATAGGGGCCCGGGTTCCTACGAGCAGTACTTC. This sequence encodes CASNRGPGSYEQYF. V gene TRBV21-1 combines with J gene TRBJ2-7; TRBD1 reflects the table's D call only, with no check against the DNA. TRBV21-1 is shown as a pseudogene. The CDR3 has 14 amino acids.

The genes are TRBV27 and TRBJ1-1, with 7 nucleotides matching TRBD1. Germline CDR1 reads MNHEY; CDR2 reads SMNVEV (reference sequence). The CDR3 spans 13 residues. With 6 bases clipped from V and 4 bases from J, the junction kept 5 bases outside the gene matches. The CDR3 reads CASSHYRGTEAFF. The CDR3 coding sequence is TGTGCCAGCAGCCACTACAGGGGCACTGAAGCTTTCTTT.

The rearrangement links TRBV9 to TRBJ1-1; 7 bases match TRBD1. V was pared by 4 bases and J by 2 bases, with 5 bases of the junction left unmatched. This CDR3 contains 14 residues. Per the germline V gene, CDR1 is SGDLS and CDR2 is YYNGEE. The CDR3 sequence is CASSRDRVNTEAFF. Written as DNA, the CDR3 is TGTGCCAGCAGCAGAGACAGGGTCAACACTGAAGCTTTCTTT. The whole variable domain, remainder taken from reference TRBV9 and TRBJ1-1, is DSGVTQTPKHLITATGQRVTLRCSPRSGDLSVYWYQQSLDQGLQFLIQYYNGEERAKGNILERFSAQQFPDLHSELNLSSLELGDSALYFCASSRDRVNTEAFFGQGTRLTVV.

The gene calls are TRBV30 and TRBJ1-4; the match to TRBD1 covers 10 bases. The trim removed 2 bases at V and 10 bases at J, leaving 10 bases unmatched. From germline, CDR1 is GTSNPN and CDR2 SVGIG (reference sequence). CDR3 length: 15 amino acids. The CDR3 loop reads CAWSLKTGGVRKLFF. The CDR3 DNA is TGTGCCTGGAGTTTAAAGACAGGGGGCGTCAGAAAACTGTTTTTT.

The chain uses TRBV30 and TRBJ1-4; D unclear. The CDR3 spans 13 residues. From germline, CDR1 is GTSNPN and CDR2 SVGIG (reference sequence). The ends were cut back, 1 base at V and 7 bases at J, with 10 bases in the middle. The CDR3 nucleotides read TGTGCCTGGAGTGGGGGAGTTGGTGAAAAACTGTTTTTT. Amino acids: CAWSGGVGEKLFF.

The count of this clone is one. The chain combines TRBV15 with TRBJ2-3, with a possible D match to TRBD1 (6 bases). This CDR3 is 16 amino acids long. V lost 2 bases, J lost 0 bases, and 12 bases lay in between. Germline-derived CDR1 and CDR2 are LNHNV and YYDKDF (reference sequence). CDR3 nucleotide sequence: TGTGCCACCAGCAGACCGGCCACAGGGAGCACAGATACGCAGTATTTT. This gives the protein CATSRPATGSTDTQYF.

The V and J genes are TRBV13 and TRBJ2-5; 12 bases align to TRBD2. This CDR3 region has 17 residues. The germline gives CDR1 PRHDT, CDR2 FYEKMQ (reference sequence). The V and J ends lost 0 bases and 4 bases, in that order; junction bases with no gene match: 6. The CDR3 nucleotides read TGTGCCAGCAGCTTAGGTCCTAGCGGGGGGGAAGCAGAGACCCAGTACTTC. As protein: CASSLGPSGGEAETQYF.

This chain connects TRBV5-1 to TRBJ2-4; possible D gene TRBD2, 5 bases. The germline gives CDR1 SGHRS, CDR2 YFSETQ. Trimming removed 0 bases at V and 12 bases at J, with 22 bases between. The CDR3 extends over 16 amino acids. The CDR3 here is CASSLGPGEGEGGQYF. CDR3 coding DNA: TGCGCCAGCAGCTTGGGCCCAGGCGAGGGAGAAGGCGGTCAGTACTTC.